The clone carrying this T cell receptor beta chain was seen just once. The antigen is not known. The sample is drawn from a study of immune evolution from preneoplasia to lung adenocarcinoma. Study summary: HLA loss of heterozygosity: under 7.5% AIS, about 15% MIA, about 32% ADC, none AAH.

Study-level results: KRAS-mutant nodules had the highest T cell clonality. Normal lung had the highest top T cell clone frequencies.

Here immunoSEQ multiplex PCR was the method, and the copy in TCRdb shows in-frame clones only, minus some. The table has 10,000 or so clones, over 60% seen once; the top ten hold less than 5.5%. Germline CDR1 MDHEN, CDR2 SYDVKM. V dropped 2 bases and J dropped 7 bases, with 5 bases sitting between them. The CDR3 is 12 amino acids. This receptor was taken from a person aged 70 to 85 with lung adenocarcinoma. Some clones in this sample may be carry-over from other donors' samples. The rearrangement joins TRBV28 to TRBJ2-2; no definite D call. Specimen: FFPE minimally invasive lung adenocarcinoma tissue. Written as DNA, the CDR3 is TGTGCCAGCAGTTTAGGCGGCGGGGAGCTGTTTTTT. This translates into CASSLGGGELFF.